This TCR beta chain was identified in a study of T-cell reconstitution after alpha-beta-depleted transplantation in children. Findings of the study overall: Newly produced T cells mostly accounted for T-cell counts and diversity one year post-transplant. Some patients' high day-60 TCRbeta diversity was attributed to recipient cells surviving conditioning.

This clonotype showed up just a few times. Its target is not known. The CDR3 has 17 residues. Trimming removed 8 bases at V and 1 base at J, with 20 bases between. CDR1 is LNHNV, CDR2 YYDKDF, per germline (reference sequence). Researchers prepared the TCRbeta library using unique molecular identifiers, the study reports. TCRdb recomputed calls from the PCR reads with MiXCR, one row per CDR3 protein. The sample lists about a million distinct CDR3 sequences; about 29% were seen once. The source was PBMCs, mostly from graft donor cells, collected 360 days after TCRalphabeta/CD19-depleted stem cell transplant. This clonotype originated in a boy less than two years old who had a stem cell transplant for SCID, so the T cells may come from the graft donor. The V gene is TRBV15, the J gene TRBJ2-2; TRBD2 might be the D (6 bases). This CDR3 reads CATEDEMAGLNTGELFF. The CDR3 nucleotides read TGTGCCACCGAGGATGAGATGGCGGGGTTGAACACCGGGGAGCTGTTTTTT.